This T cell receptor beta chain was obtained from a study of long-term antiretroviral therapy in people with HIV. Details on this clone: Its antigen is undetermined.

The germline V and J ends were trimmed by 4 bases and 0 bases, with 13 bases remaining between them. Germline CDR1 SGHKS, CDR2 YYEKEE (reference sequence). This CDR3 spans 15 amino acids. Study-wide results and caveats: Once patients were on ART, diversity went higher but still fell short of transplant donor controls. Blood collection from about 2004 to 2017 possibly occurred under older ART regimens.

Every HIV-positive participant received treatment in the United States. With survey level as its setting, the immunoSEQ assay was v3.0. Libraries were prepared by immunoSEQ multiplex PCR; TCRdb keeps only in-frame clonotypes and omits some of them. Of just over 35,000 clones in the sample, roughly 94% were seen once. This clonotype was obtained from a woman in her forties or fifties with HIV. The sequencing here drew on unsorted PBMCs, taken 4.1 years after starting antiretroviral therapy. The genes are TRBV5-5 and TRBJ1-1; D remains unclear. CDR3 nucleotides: TGTGCCAGCAGCATGTCCGGGCTGATGAACACTGAAGCTTTCTTT. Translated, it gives CASSMSGLMNTEAFF.